This T cell receptor beta chain was identified during a study of HIV-infected patients and healthy controls. Points from the study as a whole: Untreated HIV+ repertoires had roughly threefold fewer distinct CDR3s and lower Shannon diversity than healthy controls.

The V end was cut by 1 base, the J end by 4 bases, with 7 bases between. This CDR3 region has 14 residues. The germline CDR1 and CDR2 sequences are SGHTA and FQGNSA. cDNA was made from roughly 500 ng RNA using alpha and beta constant primers. Each of the alpha and beta chains got its own library through chain-specific third strand synthesis with indices. TCRdb re-called the 5' RACE reads through MiXCR, storing one row per CDR3 protein. The sample lists 10,000 to 11,000 distinct CDR3 sequences; less than 11% were seen once. Turning to this clonotype: The antigen is unknown.

Whole blood was used without fractionation, so all unsorted peripheral T cells were included. An approximately 2.6 ml peripheral blood sample was taken for RNA. The clonotype comes from an adult with HIV infection. This rearrangement joins TRBV7-2 to TRBJ2-2; the D is unclear. Sequenced material: blood, taken before antiretroviral therapy. CDR3 bases: TGTGCCAGCAGCTTAGAACGGTTCACCGGGGAGCTGTTTTTT. It translates to CASSLERFTGELFF.